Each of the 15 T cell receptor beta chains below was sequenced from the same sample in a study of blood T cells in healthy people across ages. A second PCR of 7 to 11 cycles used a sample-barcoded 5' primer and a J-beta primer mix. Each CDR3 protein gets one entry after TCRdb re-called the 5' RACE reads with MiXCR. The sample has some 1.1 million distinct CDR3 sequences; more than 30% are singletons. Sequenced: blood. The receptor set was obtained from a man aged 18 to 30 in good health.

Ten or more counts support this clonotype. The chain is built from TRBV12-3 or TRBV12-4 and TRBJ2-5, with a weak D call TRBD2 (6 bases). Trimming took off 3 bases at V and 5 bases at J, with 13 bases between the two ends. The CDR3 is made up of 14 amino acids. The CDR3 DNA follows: TGTGCCAGCAGTTTGAACCGGGGGTGGGAGACCCAGTACTTC. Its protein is CASSLNRGWETQYF.

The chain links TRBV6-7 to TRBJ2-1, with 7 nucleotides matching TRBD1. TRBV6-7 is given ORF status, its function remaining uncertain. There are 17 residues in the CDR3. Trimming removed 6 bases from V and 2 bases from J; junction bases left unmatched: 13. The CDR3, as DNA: TGTGCCAGCAGACCCACCCAGACAGGGAACCCCTACAATGAGCAGTTCTTC. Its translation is CASRPTQTGNPYNEQFF.

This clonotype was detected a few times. CDR3 sequence reads: CASKGGLYEQFF. CDR3 sequence (DNA): TGTGCCAGCAAGGGGGGGCTCTATGAGCAGTTCTTC. The rearrangement uses TRBV2 and TRBJ2-1; TRBD2 is a possible D gene (7 bases). The length of the CDR3 is 12 residues. The germline gives CDR1 SNHLY, CDR2 FYNNEI. Trimming took off 7 bases at V and 8 bases at J, with 12 bases between the two ends.

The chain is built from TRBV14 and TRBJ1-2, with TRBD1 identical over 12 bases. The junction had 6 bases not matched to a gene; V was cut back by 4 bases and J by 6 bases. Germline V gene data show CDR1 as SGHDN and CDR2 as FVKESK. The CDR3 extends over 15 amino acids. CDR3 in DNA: TGTGCCAGCAGCCCTTCCGGGACAGGGGGCCATGGCTACACCTTC. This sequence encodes CASSPSGTGGHGYTF.

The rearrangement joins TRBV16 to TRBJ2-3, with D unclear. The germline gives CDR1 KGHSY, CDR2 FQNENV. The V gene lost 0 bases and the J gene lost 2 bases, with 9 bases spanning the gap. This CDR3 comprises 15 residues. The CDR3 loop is CASSQSLSPTDTQYF. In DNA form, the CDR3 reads TGTGCCAGCAGCCAATCGTTAAGCCCCACAGATACGCAGTATTTT.

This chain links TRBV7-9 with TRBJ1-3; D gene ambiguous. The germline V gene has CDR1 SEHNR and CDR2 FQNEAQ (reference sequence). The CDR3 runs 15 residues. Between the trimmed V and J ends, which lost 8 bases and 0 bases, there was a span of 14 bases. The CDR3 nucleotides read TGTGCCAGCGACCGGCAGGCCATCTCTGGAAACACCATATATTTT. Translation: CASDRQAISGNTIYF.

The CDR3 region is CASSWGRVSGGYNEQYF. The CDR3 DNA follows: TGTGCCAGCAGTTGGGGACGGGTTTCGGGTGGGTACAATGAGCAGTACTTC. The chain has TRBV12-3 or TRBV12-4 and TRBJ2-1; D may correspond to TRBD1 or TRBD2 (5 bases each). The assigned J gene may be wrong: the sequence end matches TRBJ2-7 better. There are 17 residues in the CDR3.

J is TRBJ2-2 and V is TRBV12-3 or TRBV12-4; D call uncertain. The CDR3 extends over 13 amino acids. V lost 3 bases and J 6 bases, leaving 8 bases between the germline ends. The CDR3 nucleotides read TGTGCCAGCAGTTTGGCGGTACCCGGGGAGCTGTTTTTT. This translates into CASSLAVPGELFF.

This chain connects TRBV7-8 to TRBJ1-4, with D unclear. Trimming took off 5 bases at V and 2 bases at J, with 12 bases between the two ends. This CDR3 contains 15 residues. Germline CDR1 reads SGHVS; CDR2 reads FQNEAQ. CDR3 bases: TGTGCCAGCAGCCCGGCCGACTTTACTAATGAAAAACTGTTTTTT. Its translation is CASSPADFTNEKLFF.

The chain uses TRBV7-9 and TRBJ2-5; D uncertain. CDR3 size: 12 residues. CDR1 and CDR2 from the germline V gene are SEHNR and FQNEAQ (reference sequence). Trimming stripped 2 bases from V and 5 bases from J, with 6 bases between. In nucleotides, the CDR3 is TGTGCCAGCAGCTTACAGAGCGAGACCCAGTACTTC. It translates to CASSLQSETQYF.

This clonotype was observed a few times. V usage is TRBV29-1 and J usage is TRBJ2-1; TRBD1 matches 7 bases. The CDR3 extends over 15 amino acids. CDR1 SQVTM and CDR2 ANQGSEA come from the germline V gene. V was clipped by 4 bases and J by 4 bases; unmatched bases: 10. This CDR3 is CSVVSAGTAYNEQFF. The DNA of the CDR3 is TGCAGCGTTGTCTCCGCTGGGACAGCTTACAATGAGCAGTTCTTC.

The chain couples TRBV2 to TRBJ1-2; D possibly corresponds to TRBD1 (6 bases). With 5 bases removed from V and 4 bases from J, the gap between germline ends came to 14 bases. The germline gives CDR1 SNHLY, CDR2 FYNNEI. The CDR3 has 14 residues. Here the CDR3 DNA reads TGTGCCAGCAGTCTGAAACAGGGACCCTATGGCTACACCTTC. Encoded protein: CASSLKQGPYGYTF.

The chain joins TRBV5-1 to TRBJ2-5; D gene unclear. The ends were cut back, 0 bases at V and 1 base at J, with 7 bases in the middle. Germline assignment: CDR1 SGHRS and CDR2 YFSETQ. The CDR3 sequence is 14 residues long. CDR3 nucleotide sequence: TGCGCCAGCAGCTTGGCAGGATTCCAAGAGACCCAGTACTTC. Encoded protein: CASSLAGFQETQYF.

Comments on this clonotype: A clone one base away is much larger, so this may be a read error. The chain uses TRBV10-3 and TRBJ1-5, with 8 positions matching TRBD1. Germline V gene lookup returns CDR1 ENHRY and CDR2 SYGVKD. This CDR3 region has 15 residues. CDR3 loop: CTISSTGVSNQPQHF. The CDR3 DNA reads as TGTACCATCAGTTCGACAGGGGTTAGCAATCAGCCCCAGCATTTT.

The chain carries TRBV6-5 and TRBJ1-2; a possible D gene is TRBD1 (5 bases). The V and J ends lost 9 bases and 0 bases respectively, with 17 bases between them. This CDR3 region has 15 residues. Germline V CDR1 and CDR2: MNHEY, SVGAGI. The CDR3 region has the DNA TGTGCCAGTTTACGGGACGAAACTACTAACTATGGCTACACCTTC. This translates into CASLRDETTNYGYTF.